The rows below give T cell receptor beta chains drawn from one sample of a study of blood T cell repertoires in COVID-19. This table comes from immunoSEQ multiplex PCR, and its TCRdb copy is limited to in-frame clones, with some not included. The profile covers about 390,000 clones, with around 87% appearing a single time and 2.3% taken by the ten largest. Input material: peripheral blood. These receptors all stem from a woman aged 55-69 years with COVID-19, enrolled during active disease. The CDR3 runs from the conserved cysteine through the conserved F or W. D genes are given only for firm matches. Clone size is shown for a subset of rows, as once, few, many or a class of expanded clone.

>NA|TRBV5-1|TRBJ1-6|TRBD1
CASSTGQGEAPLHF
TGCGCCAGCAGCACGGGACAGGGAGAGGCACCCCTCCACTTT
>once|TRBV11-2|TRBJ2-3|TRBD2
CASSNSVGLAGGHTDTQYF
TGTGCCAGCTCAAACTCAGTGGGACTAGCGGGGGGGCACACAGATACGCAGTATTTT
>NA|TRBV5-1|TRBJ2-1|TRBD2
CASSSTSGGPSKFF
TGCGCCAGCAGCTCCACTAGCGGGGGGCCTTCAAAGTTCTTC
>NA|TRBV27|TRBJ2-3|NA
CASSSGGALLITDTQYF
TGTGCCAGCAGTTCGGGCGGGGCCCTCCTTATCACAGATACGCAGTATTTT
>once|TRBV27|TRBJ2-1|TRBD1
CASFSQGSRDEQFF
TGTGCCAGCTTTTCACAGGGGAGTAGAGATGAGCAGTTCTTC
>NA|TRBV5-4|TRBJ2-2|TRBD2
CASSFRQRGGNTGELFF
TGTGCCAGCAGCTTCCGGCAGCGGGGAGGTAACACCGGGGAGCTGTTTTTT
>NA|TRBV5-4|TRBJ2-5|NA
CASSHRDQETQYF
TGTGCCAGCAGCCACAGGGATCAAGAGACCCAGTACTTC
>NA|TRBV5-1|TRBJ2-7|NA
CASSLSTYYEQYF
TGCGCCAGCAGCTTGTCGACATACTACGAGCAGTACTTC
>NA|TRBV7-6|TRBJ1-4|NA
CASSAGTGVSNEKLFF
TGTGCCAGCAGCGCCGGGACTGGAGTTTCAAATGAAAAACTGTTTTTT
>many|TRBV2|TRBJ2-5|TRBD2
CASSPGGLFMGTQYF
TGTGCCAGCAGTCCGGGGGGTCTCTTCATGGGTACCCAGTACTTC
>NA|TRBV6-6|TRBJ1-6|NA
CASSYSQGYNSPLHF
TGTGCCAGCAGTTACAGCCAGGGATATAATTCACCCCTCCACTTT
>NA|TRBV28|TRBJ2-7|NA
CATALAASYEQYF
TGTGCCACCGCCTTAGCGGCCTCCTACGAGCAGTACTTC
>NA|TRBV30|TRBJ1-2|NA
CAWSTGDYGYTF
TGTGCCTGGAGTACCGGGGATTATGGCTACACCTTC
>NA|TRBV28|TRBJ2-7|NA
CASYEGRLPYEQYF
TGTGCCAGCTACGAGGGGAGGCTTCCCTACGAGCAGTACTTC
>once|TRBV7-2|TRBJ2-1|NA
CASSLAQSYGAYNEQFF
TGTGCCAGCAGCTTAGCACAGAGCTACGGTGCCTACAATGAGCAGTTCTTC
>NA|TRBV5-1|TRBJ2-7|NA
CASSPPGSQSYEQYF
TGCGCCAGCAGCCCACCGGGATCACAATCCTACGAGCAGTACTTC
>NA|TRBV10-3|TRBJ2-5|TRBD1
CAISVGQGEETQYF
TGTGCCATCAGTGTAGGACAGGGGGAAGAGACCCAGTACTTC
>NA|TRBV5-1|TRBJ2-5|NA
CASSLQSGAETQYF
TGCGCCAGCAGCTTACAATCAGGGGCAGAGACCCAGTACTTC
>NA|TRBV30|TRBJ1-2|NA
CAWRREGESRGYTF
TGTGCCTGGCGTCGGGAGGGCGAGTCGAGGGGCTACACCTTC
>NA|TRBV10-3|TRBJ1-1|NA
CAISLGGVTEAFF
TGTGCCATCAGCCTGGGGGGAGTGACTGAAGCTTTCTTT
>NA|TRBV18|TRBJ2-3|NA
CASSLGQLSTDTQYF
TGTGCCAGCTCACTTGGACAGTTAAGCACAGATACGCAGTATTTT
>once|TRBV19|TRBJ2-2|TRBD1
CASSRDRASTGELFF
TGTGCCAGTAGTAGGGACAGGGCGAGCACCGGGGAGCTGTTTTTT